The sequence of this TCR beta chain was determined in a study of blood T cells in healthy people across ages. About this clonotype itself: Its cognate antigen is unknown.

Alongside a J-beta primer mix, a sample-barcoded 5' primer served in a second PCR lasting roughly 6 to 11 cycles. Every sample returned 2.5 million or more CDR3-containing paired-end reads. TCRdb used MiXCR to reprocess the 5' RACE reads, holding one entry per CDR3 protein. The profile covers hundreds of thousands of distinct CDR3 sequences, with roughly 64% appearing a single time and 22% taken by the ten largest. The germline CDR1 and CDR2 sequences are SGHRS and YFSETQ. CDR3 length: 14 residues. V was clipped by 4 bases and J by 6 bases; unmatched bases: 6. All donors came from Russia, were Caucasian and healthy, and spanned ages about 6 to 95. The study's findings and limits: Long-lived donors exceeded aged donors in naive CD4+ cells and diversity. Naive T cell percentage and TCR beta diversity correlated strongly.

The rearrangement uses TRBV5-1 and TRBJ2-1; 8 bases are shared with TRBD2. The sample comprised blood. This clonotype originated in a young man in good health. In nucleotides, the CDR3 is TGCGCCAGCAGCAGCGGGACTAGGGTCAATGAGCAGTTCTTC. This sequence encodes CASSSGTRVNEQFF.